The present T cell receptor (beta chain) was sequenced within a study of control samples from healthy donors and cancer patients. The CDR3 extends over 13 amino acids. Germline V gene lookup returns CDR1 SGDLS and CDR2 YYNGEE. Trimming pared 0 bases from V and 5 bases from J, leaving 8 bases between. Clones were read by immunoSEQ multiplex PCR, and TCRdb kept only the in-frame ones, dropping some. The table for this sample gives 150,000 to 200,000 clones. This TCR came from a young woman in good health. This chain uses TRBV9 with TRBJ2-5; TRBD1 might be the D (6 bases). Material for sequencing was blood. CDR3 DNA sequence: TGTGCCAGCAGCGTAGCTCAGGGGGAGACCCAGTACTTC. It is translated as CASSVAQGETQYF.